These 3 T cell receptor beta chains were all obtained from the same sample, sequenced in a study of Graves' ophthalmopathy and Graves' hyperthyroidism. RNA transcripts served as template for amplifying TCR beta CDR3 sequences. First-round RT-PCR with HTBI primers preceded a second-round multiplex PCR. TCRdb reprocessed the multiplex PCR reads via MiXCR and lists one record per CDR3 protein. Here the sample spans 500,000 to 800,000 distinct CDR3 sequences, 35% to 50% being singletons. Sequenced: peripheral blood. Receptors were obtained from an adult man with Graves' ophthalmopathy.

This clonotype occurred many times. V gene TRBV7-9 combines with J gene TRBJ1-2; D ambiguous. The CDR3 has 16 amino acids. Germline CDR1 and CDR2: SEHNR and FQNEAQ (reference sequence). V shed 2 bases and J shed 3 bases, with 16 bases lying between them. The CDR3, as DNA: TGTGCCAGCAGCTTAAATCAGCTTGTCAGTTACTATGGCTACACCTTC. This sequence encodes CASSLNQLVSYYGYTF.

This clonotype came up a few times. V usage is TRBV20-1 and J usage is TRBJ2-7, with D maybe TRBD1 (5 bases). Germline V gives CDR1 DFQATT, CDR2 SNEGSKA (reference sequence). The ends were cut back, 3 bases at V and 0 bases at J, with 9 bases in the middle. The CDR3 runs to 13 residues. This chain's CDR3 is CSARPGYSYEQYF. The DNA of the CDR3 is TGCAGTGCTAGGCCAGGGTACTCCTACGAGCAGTACTTC.

This clonotype was detected only a few times. CDR3 residues: CASRRGTGVGETQYF. CDR3 in DNA: TGTGCCAGTCGCCGCGGGACAGGGGTGGGGGAGACCCAGTACTTC. J is TRBJ2-5 and V is TRBV12-3 or TRBV12-4; TRBD1 matches at 10 bases. The V segment lost 9 bases and the J segment 5 bases; nucleotides outside the gene matches: 12. The CDR3 loop spans 15 amino acids.